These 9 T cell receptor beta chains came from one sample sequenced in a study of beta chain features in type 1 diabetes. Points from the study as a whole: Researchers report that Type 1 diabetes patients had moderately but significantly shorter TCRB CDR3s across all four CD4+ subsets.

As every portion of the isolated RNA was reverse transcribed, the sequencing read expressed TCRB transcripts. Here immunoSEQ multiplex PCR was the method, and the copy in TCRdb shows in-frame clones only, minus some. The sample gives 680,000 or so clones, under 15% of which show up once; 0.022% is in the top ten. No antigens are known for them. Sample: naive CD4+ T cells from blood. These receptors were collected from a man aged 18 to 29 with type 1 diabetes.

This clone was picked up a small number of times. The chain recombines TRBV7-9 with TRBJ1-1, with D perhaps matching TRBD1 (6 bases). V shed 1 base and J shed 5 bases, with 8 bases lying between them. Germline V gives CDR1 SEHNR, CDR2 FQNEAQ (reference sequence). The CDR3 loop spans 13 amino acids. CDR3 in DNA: TGTGCCAGCAGCTTAGAGGGGGAGACTGAAGCTTTCTTT. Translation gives CASSLEGETEAFF.

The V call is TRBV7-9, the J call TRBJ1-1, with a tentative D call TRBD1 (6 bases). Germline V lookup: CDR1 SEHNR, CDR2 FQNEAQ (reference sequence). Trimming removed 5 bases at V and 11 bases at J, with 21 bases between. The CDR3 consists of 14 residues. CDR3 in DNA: TGTGCCAGCAGCGCACAGGGAGATCGGGGATTGGCTTTCTTT. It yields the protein CASSAQGDRGLAFF.

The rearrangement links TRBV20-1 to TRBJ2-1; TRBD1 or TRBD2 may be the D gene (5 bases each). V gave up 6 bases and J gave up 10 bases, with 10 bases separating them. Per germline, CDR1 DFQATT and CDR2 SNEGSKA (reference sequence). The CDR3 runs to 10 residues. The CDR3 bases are TGCAGTGCCTCGGGACCCGAGCAGTTCTTC. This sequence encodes CSASGPEQFF.

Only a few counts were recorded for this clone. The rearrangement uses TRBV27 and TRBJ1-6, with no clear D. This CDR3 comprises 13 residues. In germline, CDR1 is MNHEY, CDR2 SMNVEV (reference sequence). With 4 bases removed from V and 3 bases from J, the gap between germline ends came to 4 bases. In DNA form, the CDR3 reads TGTGCCAGCAGTTGGGGCTATAATTCACCCCTCCACTTT. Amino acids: CASSWGYNSPLHF.

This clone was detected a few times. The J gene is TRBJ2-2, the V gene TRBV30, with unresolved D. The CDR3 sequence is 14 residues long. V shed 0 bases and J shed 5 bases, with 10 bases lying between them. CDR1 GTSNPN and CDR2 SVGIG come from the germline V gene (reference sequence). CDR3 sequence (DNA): TGTGCCTGGAGTGTACAACTTCAAACCGGGGAGCTGTTTTTT. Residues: CAWSVQLQTGELFF.

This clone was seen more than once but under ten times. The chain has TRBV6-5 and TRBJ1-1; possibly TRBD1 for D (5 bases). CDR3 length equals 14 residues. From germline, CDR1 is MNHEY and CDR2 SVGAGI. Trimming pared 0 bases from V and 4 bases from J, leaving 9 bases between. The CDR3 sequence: CASSYSAGGTEAFF. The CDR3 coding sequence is TGTGCCAGCAGTTACTCTGCCGGGGGCACTGAAGCTTTCTTT.

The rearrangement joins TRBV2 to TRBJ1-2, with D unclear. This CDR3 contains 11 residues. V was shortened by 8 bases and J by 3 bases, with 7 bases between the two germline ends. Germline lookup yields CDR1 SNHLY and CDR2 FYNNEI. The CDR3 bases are TGTGCCAGCCCCGAGGACTATGGCTACACCTTC. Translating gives CASPEDYGYTF.

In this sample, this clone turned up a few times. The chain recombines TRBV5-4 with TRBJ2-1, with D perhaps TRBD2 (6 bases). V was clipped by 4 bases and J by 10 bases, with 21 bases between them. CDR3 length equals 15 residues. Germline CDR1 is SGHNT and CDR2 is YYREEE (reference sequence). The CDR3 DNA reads TGTGCCAGCAGCCAAGTTTCCCAACTAGCATTGGAGCAGTTCTTC. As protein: CASSQVSQLALEQFF.

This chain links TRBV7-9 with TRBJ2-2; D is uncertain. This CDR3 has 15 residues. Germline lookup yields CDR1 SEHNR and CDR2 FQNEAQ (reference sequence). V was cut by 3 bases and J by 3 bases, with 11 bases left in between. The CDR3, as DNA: TGTGCCAGCAGCTTTGTATTTGCAGACACCGGGGAGCTGTTTTTT. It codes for CASSFVFADTGELFF.